The T cell receptor (beta chain) described here comes from a study of prognosis after radiotherapy for stage I lung cancer. The ends were cut back, 5 bases at V and 7 bases at J, with 12 bases in the middle. Germline-derived CDR1 and CDR2 are LNHDA and SQIVND (reference sequence). This CDR3 is built from 13 residues. This clonotype was counted many times. By two-round multiplex PCR, the TCR beta CDR3 was amplified from genomic DNA. Used in first-round PCR were primers specific to each TRBV and TRBJ gene. TCRdb re-called the multiplex PCR reads with MiXCR, one entry per CDR3 protein. The sample contains 20,000 or so distinct CDR3 sequences, roughly 28% of which appear only once.

The sample consisted of PBMCs, taken before or after stereotactic body radiation therapy (not recorded which). This sequence was found in a donor of 50 years or more with non-small cell lung cancer. The genes are TRBV19 and TRBJ2-1; no clear D. This chain's CDR3 is CASSHVNQNEQFF. In nucleotides, the CDR3 is TGTGCCAGTAGTCATGTTAACCAGAATGAGCAGTTCTTC.